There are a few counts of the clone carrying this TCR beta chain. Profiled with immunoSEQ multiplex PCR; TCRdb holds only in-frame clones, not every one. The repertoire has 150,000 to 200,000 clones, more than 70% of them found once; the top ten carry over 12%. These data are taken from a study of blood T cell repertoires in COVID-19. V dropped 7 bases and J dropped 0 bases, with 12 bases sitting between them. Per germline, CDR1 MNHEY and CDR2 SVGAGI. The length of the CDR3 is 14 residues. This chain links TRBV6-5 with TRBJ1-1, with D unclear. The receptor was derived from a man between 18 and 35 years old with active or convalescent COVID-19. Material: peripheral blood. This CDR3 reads CASKRRSMNTEAFF. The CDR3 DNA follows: TGTGCCAGCAAGAGGCGAAGCATGAACACTGAAGCTTTCTTT.